The sequence of this T cell receptor (beta chain) was determined in a study of blood T cell repertoires in COVID-19. About the study: Both acute and convalescent COVID-19 samples were obtained from the United States, Italy and Spain. PBMCs, B-cell-depleted T cells, or T cells were the source of the cDNA or gDNA that made up the material.

Here immunoSEQ multiplex PCR was the method, and the copy in TCRdb shows in-frame clones only, minus some. The sample has about 210,000 clones; roughly 90% are singletons. Germline V gives CDR1 SGDLS, CDR2 YYNGEE. J gave up 10 bases and V 3 bases, and 4 bases lay outside the gene matches. This CDR3 has 12 amino acids. The source material was peripheral blood. The gene calls are TRBV9 and TRBJ2-1, with 7 bases fitting TRBD1. The TCR was taken from a middle-aged woman with acute or convalescent COVID-19. Written as DNA, the CDR3 is TGTGCCAGCAGCGCACCGGGACAGGAGCAGTTCTTC. Its protein is CASSAPGQEQFF.